A single T cell receptor (beta chain) is shown here with its context. The antigen is unknown. The data were taken from a study of OX40 agonist ivuxolimab in advanced cancers. Across the whole study: Patients enrolled in dose escalation were diagnosed with hepatocellular carcinoma, melanoma, renal cell or head and neck cancer. Findings and limits, study-wide: Clones of CD4+ and CD8+ blood T cells grew by week 6 at doses of 0.1 to 3.0 mg/kg.

CDR3 length equals 12 residues. CDR1 and CDR2 (germline): MNHEY, SVGAGI. The germline V and J ends were trimmed by 5 bases and 5 bases, with 10 bases remaining between them. Measured with immunoSEQ multiplex PCR; TCRdb has only the in-frame clones, and not every one. The sample records 45,000 to 60,000 clones, roughly nine tenths being singletons. The chain uses TRBV6-5 and TRBJ2-7, with D maybe TRBD1 (6 bases). The source is an adult with an advanced solid tumor such as melanoma, head and neck, liver or kidney cancer. The source was CD4+ or CD8+ T cells sorted from blood, collected in a trial of the OX40 agonist ivuxolimab. The CDR3 protein is CASSTGYHEQYF. For the CDR3, the DNA is TGTGCCAGCAGTACAGGGTATCACGAGCAGTACTTC.